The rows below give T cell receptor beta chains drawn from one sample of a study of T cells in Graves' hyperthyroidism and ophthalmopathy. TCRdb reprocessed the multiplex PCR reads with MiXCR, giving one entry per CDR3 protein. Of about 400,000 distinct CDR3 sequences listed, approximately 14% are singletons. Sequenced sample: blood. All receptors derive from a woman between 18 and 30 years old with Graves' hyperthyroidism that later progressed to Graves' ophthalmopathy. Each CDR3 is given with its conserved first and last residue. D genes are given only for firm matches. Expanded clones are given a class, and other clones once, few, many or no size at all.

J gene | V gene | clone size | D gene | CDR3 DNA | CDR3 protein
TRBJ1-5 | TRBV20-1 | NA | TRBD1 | TGCAGTGCAACCGGGACAGGGGAAAAAAGGCAGCCCCAGCATTTT | CSATGTGEKRQPQHF
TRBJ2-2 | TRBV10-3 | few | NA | TGTGCCATCAGTTTCGGGGAGGCCTCCCTCCCCGGGGAGCTGTTTTTT | CAISFGEASLPGELFF
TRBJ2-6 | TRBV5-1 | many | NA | TGTGCCAGCAGTTTAGCAGGGTCCGGGGCCAACGTCCTGACTTTC | CASSLAGSGANVLTF
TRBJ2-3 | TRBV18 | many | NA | TGTGCCAGCTCACCACTAGTGGTGAGGGGCACAGATACGCAGTATTTT | CASSPLVVRGTDTQYF
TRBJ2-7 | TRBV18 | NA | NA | TGTGCCAGCTCACCACGTAGTCTCTCCTACGAGCAGTACTTC | CASSPRSLSYEQYF
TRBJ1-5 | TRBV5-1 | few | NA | TGCGCCAGCAGCTTGGACAGCCCCTACAATCAGCCCCAGCATTTT | CASSLDSPYNQPQHF
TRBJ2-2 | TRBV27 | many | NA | TGTGCCAGCAGTTTAGATTGGTCCGGGGAGCTGTTTTTT | CASSLDWSGELFF
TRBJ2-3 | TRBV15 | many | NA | TGTGCCACCAGCAGAGAGGTCCGGAGGGATACGCAGTATTTT | CATSREVRRDTQYF
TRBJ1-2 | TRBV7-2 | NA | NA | TGTGCCAGCAGCTTAAGGGGGGGAGGGGACGGTGGCTACACCTTC | CASSLRGGGDGGYTF
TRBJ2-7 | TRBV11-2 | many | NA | TGTGCCAGCAGCCGATTCACGGTGCGTGAGGGGGAGCAGTACTTC | CASSRFTVREGEQYF
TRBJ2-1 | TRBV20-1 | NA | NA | TGCAGTGCCCAAGGTCTAGCCGGCAATGAGCAGTTCTTC | CSAQGLAGNEQFF
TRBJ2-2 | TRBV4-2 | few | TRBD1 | TGTGCCAGCAGCCAAAGACAGGGGTGGGGGACCGGGGAGCTGTTTTTT | CASSQRQGWGTGELFF
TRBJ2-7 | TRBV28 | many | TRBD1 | TGTGCCAGCAGTTTAAGGGGGCAGGGTTCCAACGAGCAGTACTTC | CASSLRGQGSNEQYF
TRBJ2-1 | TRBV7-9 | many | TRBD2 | TGTGCCAGCAGCTTGGGGGGACTAGCGATTGAGCAGTTCTTC | CASSLGGLAIEQFF
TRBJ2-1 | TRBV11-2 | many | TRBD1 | TGTGCCAGCAGGAGGACAGGGGACAATGAGCAGTTCTTC | CASRRTGDNEQFF
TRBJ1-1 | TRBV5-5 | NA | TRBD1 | TGTGCCAGCAGCTTGCAAGGGACAGAATTTATATATGAAGCTTCCTTT | CASSLQGTEFIYEASF
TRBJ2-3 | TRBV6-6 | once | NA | TGTGCCAGCAGTTACTCGCAGGCGTTGACAGATACGCAGTATTTT | CASSYSQALTDTQYF
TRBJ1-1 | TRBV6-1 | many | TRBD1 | TGTGCCAGCAGTCCTGACAGCAGGGGGGGGACTGAAGCTTTCTTT | CASSPDSRGGTEAFF
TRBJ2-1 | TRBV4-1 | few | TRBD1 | TGCGCCAGCAGCCAAGACGGGACAGGCACCTACAATGAGCAGTTCTTC | CASSQDGTGTYNEQFF
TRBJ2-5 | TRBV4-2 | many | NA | TGTGCCAGCAGCCAACAGGACAGACGACAAGAGACCCAGTACTTC | CASSQQDRRQETQYF
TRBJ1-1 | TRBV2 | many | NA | TGTGCCAGCGTGACGAGGTTCATGAACACTGAAGCTTTCTTT | CASVTRFMNTEAFF
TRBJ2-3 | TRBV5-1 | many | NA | TGCGCCAGCAGCGGGGAAAGCACAGATACGCAGTATTTT | CASSGESTDTQYF
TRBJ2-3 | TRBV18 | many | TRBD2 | TGTGCCAGCTCACCACTGCTAGCGGGAGTGGATACGCAGTATTTT | CASSPLLAGVDTQYF
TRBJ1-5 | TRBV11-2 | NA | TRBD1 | TGTGCCAGCAGCATATCGACAGGGGGCAATCAGCCCCAGCATTTT | CASSISTGGNQPQHF
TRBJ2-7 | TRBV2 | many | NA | TGTGCCAGCAGTGACCGGACTGCAGCCTACGAGCAGTACTTC | CASSDRTAAYEQYF
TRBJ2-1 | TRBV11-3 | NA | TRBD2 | TGTGCCAGCAGCCCTAGCGGGATCCGGTACAATGAGCAGTTCTTC | CASSPSGIRYNEQFF
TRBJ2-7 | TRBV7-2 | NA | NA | TGTGCCAGCAGCTCCCAGGGAATCGACGAGCAGTACTTC | CASSSQGIDEQYF
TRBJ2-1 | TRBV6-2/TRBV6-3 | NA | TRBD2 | TGTGCCAGCACCCTCCCTTCTAGCGGGAGGGCCCTCAATGAGCAGTTCTTC | CASTLPSSGRALNEQFF
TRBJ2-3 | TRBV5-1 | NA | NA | TGCGCCAGCAGCTTGGCGGTAGATACGCAGTATTTT | CASSLAVDTQYF
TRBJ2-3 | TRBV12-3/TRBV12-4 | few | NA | TGTGCCAGCAGTCTCACAGGAGACACAGATACGCAGTATTTT | CASSLTGDTDTQYF
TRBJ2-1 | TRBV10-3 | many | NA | TGTGCCATCAGTGATCGCCAGGGTGAGGACAATGAGCAGTTCTTC | CAISDRQGEDNEQFF